Listed below are T cell receptor beta chains from one sample, sequenced in a study of blood T cell repertoires in COVID-19. Sequencing used immunoSEQ multiplex PCR; TCRdb keeps in-frame clones, though not all of them. The sample comprises about 250,000 clones, approximately 90% of which are singletons, and about 5.9% rests with the top ten. The sample taken for sequencing was peripheral blood. These receptors were collected from a woman in her 30s with COVID-19, enrolled during active disease. Both conserved end residues are part of each CDR3. The order of the fields is D gene, clone size, V gene, J gene, CDR3 DNA, CDR3 protein. The D gene is left open where the match is weak. Clone size, where shown, is once, few, many, or a class for clones that have expanded.

>TRBD1|.|TRBV30|TRBJ1-1
TGTGCCTGGCGCGGGGGGGCAGGGGGGAACACTGAAGCTTTCTTT
CAWRGGAGGNTEAFF
>.|.|TRBV18|TRBJ2-7
TGTGCCAGCTCGCCGAGTGAGGGTGTAGGAAACTACGAGCAGTACTTC
CASSPSEGVGNYEQYF
>.|.|TRBV4-1|TRBJ2-5
TGCGCCAGCAGCCAAGATCATGAGACCCAGTACTTC
CASSQDHETQYF
>TRBD1|once|TRBV7-2|TRBJ2-3
TGTGCCAGCAGCTTCGACGGGACAGGGAACACAGATACGCAGTATTTT
CASSFDGTGNTDTQYF
>.|.|TRBV7-9|TRBJ2-4
TGTGCCAGCAGTCTCCTCAGGGTAGGAGAGGCCAAAAACATTCAGTACTTC
CASSLLRVGEAKNIQYF
>TRBD2|.|TRBV10-2|TRBJ2-1
TGCGCCAGCGTTGATGGGACTAGCGGGAGAAGTGAGCAGTTCTTC
CASVDGTSGRSEQFF
>.|.|TRBV1|TRBJ2-2
TGCACCAGCAGCCAAGCCCCACCCGGGAGGGAGCTGTTTTTT
CTSSQAPPGRELFF
>TRBD2|.|TRBV24-1|TRBJ2-2
TGTGCCACCAGTGGAGGTGCCGGGAGGTCCACCGGGGAGCTGTTTTTT
CATSGGAGRSTGELFF
>TRBD1|.|TRBV19|TRBJ1-5
TGTGCCAGTAGTTTCAGGGGGACAGTTCGGCAGCCCCAGCATTTT
CASSFRGTVRQPQHF
>TRBD1|.|TRBV4-3|TRBJ2-6
TGCGCCAGCAGCCGTTACGACAGGGGGTTGTTCTCTGGGGCCAACGTCCTGACTTTC
CASSRYDRGLFSGANVLTF
>.|.|TRBV25-1|TRBJ2-6
TGTGCCAGCAGTGACATAGGGGGCTCTGGGGCCAACGTCCTGACTTTC
CASSDIGGSGANVLTF
>TRBD2|.|TRBV4-3|TRBJ2-2
TGCGCCAGCAGAGCCGCGGGGGCGGGAGGGCTCATCGCGAGAACCGGGGAGCTGTTTTTT
CASRAAGAGGLIARTGELFF
>TRBD2|.|TRBV5-4|TRBJ2-5
TGTGCCAGCAGCTCATCGGGACTAGCGGGGACGGAGACCCAGTACTTC
CASSSSGLAGTETQYF
>TRBD2|.|TRBV28|TRBJ2-7
TGTGCCAGCAGTTTAAGGACTAGCGGAAACTACGAGCAGTACTTC
CASSLRTSGNYEQYF
>TRBD2|.|TRBV10-2|TRBJ2-3
TGCGCCAGCAGTGAGTGGGGCGGGAGGCCAGATACGCAGTATTTT
CASSEWGGRPDTQYF
>TRBD2|.|TRBV13|TRBJ2-1
TGTGCCAGCATTATATCTAGCGGGGCCTACAATGAGCAGTTCTTC
CASIISSGAYNEQFF
>TRBD2|.|TRBV19|TRBJ2-2
TGTGCCAGTAGTATCGGAATAGCGGGACGAAGCGGGGAGCTGTTTTTT
CASSIGIAGRSGELFF
>TRBD1|.|TRBV5-1|TRBJ2-3
TGCGCCAGCAGCTCGGGACAGGGGGCAGATACGCAGTATTTT
CASSSGQGADTQYF
>.|.|TRBV27|TRBJ2-5
TGTGCCAGCAGCTCAACTACACAGGGATTAGAGACCCAGTACTTC
CASSSTTQGLETQYF
>.|few|TRBV6-5|TRBJ2-1
TGTGCCAGCAAAGGCGATCGGGCTACAGGGAATGAGCAGTTCTTC
CASKGDRATGNEQFF
>TRBD1|.|TRBV7-6|TRBJ2-5
TGTGCCAGCAGCTCCGGGACAGGGGTTCGAGAGACCCAGTACTTC
CASSSGTGVRETQYF
>.|few|TRBV19|TRBJ2-7
TGTGCCAGTAGTATTACAGTGGATACCTACGAGCAGTACTTC
CASSITVDTYEQYF
>.|.|TRBV12-2|TRBJ2-4
TGTGCAAGTCATCGGCGGAGCCCGGACATTCAGTACTTC
CASHRRSPDIQYF
>.|.|TRBV28|TRBJ2-2
TGTGCCAGCAGTTTAACAGGGAATCCCGGGGAGCTGTTTTTT
CASSLTGNPGELFF
>.|.|TRBV7-2|TRBJ2-5
TGTGCCAGCAGCGTGGAGACTAGACAAGAGACCCAGTACTTC
CASSVETRQETQYF
>.|once|TRBV3-1/TRBV3-2|TRBJ2-3
TGTGCCAGCATGGGGCGGCCCGGGGGAGGCACAGATACGCAGTATTTT
CASMGRPGGGTDTQYF
>TRBD1|.|TRBV27|TRBJ1-2
TGTGCCAGCAGCCGAACAGGGGTCGCCCTTTATGGCTACACCTTC
CASSRTGVALYGYTF
>.|.|TRBV14|TRBJ1-1
TGTGCCAGCAGCCCCATTGGGGGCAACACTGAAGCTTTCTTT
CASSPIGGNTEAFF
>.|.|TRBV11-2|TRBJ1-1
TGTGCCAGCAGCGGGTGGGGCAGTAAAGCTTTCTTT
CASSGWGSKAFF
>TRBD1|.|TRBV24-1|TRBJ1-5
TGTGCCACCAGTGACCCTAGGACAGGAGGGCCCCAGCATTTT
CATSDPRTGGPQHF
>.|.|TRBV6-2/TRBV6-3|TRBJ1-1
TGTGCCAGCAGTACCTCAGGGAGGGGGAACACTGAAGCTTTCTTT
CASSTSGRGNTEAFF
>TRBD1|.|TRBV6-2/TRBV6-3|TRBJ1-2
TGTGCCAGCAGCAATCCGGGACAGGGTGACTATGGCTACACCTTC
CASSNPGQGDYGYTF